This T cell receptor beta chain was identified during a study of blood T cell repertoires in COVID-19. Across the whole study: Samples came from the United States, Italy and Spain, spanning acute and convalescent COVID-19. The cDNA or gDNA used as material had been derived from T cells, B-cell-depleted T cells, or PBMCs.

Produced via immunoSEQ multiplex PCR; TCRdb's table is partial and in-frame only. The sample has over 200,000 clones; 80% to 85% are singletons. There are 16 residues in the CDR3. CDR1 and CDR2 (germline): LGHNA, YSLEER. The V end was cut by 0 bases, the J end by 4 bases, with 15 bases between. The TCR comes from a human donor in a cohort sampled during active COVID-19. The J gene is TRBJ1-1, the V gene TRBV4-3; tentative D call: TRBD1 (5 bases). The sequenced material came from peripheral blood. The CDR3 DNA reads TGCGCCAGCAGCCAAGATCTAAGGAGGGGAGGCACTGAAGCTTTCTTT. Protein product: CASSQDLRRGGTEAFF.